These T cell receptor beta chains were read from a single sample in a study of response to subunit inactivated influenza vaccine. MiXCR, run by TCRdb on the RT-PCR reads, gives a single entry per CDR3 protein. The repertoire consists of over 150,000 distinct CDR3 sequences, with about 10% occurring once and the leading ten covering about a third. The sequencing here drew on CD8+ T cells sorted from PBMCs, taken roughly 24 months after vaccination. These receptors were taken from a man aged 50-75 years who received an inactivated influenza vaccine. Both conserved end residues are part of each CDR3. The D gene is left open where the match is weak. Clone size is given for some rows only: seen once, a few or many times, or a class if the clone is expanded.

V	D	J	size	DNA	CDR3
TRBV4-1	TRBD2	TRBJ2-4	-	TGCGCCAGCAGCCAAGATCAAAGACTAGCGGGGGGAGCCAAAAACATTCAGTACTTC	CASSQDQRLAGGAKNIQYF
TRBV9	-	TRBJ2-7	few	TGTGCCAGCAGCGTGTCTTCGGGATCGGGCGAGCAGTACTTC	CASSVSSGSGEQYF
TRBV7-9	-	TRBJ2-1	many	TGTGCCAGCAGCTTAGTTGGTTATGAGCAGTTCTTC	CASSLVGYEQFF
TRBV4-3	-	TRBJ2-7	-	TGCGCCAGCAGCCAAGATTTGGAGGGGGAGGCCTCGAGGTCCTACGAGCAGTACTTC	CASSQDLEGEASRSYEQYF
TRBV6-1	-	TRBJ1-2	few	TGTGCCAGCAGTGGGTGGACGGCGCTTTCGACTAACTATGGCTACACCTTC	CASSGWTALSTNYGYTF
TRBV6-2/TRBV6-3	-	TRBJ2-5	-	TGTGCCAGCAGTTATTGGGGTCTTCGAGAGACCCAGTACTTC	CASSYWGLRETQYF
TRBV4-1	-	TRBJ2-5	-	TGCGCCAGCAGCCAAGTTCATACGGGACAACAAGAGACCCAGTACTTC	CASSQVHTGQQETQYF
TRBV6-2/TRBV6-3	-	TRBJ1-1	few	TGTGCCAGCCAGTGGACGAAGAACACTGAAGCTTTCTTT	CASQWTKNTEAFF
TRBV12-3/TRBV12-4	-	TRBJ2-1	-	TGTGCCAGCAGTCCGCTCCTGAATGAGCAGTTCTTC	CASSPLLNEQFF
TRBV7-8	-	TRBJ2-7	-	TGTGCCAGCAGCTTAATTTTGGGCCAGACCTACGAGCAGTACTTC	CASSLILGQTYEQYF
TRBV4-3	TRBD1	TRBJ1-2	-	TGCGCCAGCAGCCAAGCCACCGTGGGACAGGGGGCGGAGGGCTACACCTTC	CASSQATVGQGAEGYTF
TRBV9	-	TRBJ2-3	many	TGTGCCAGCAGCGTAGCTCCCGGGACCGGGAGAGATACGCAGTATTTT	CASSVAPGTGRDTQYF
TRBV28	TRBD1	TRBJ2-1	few	TGTGCCAGCAGTTTATTTGGGACAGGGGGCTCCAGCAATGAGCAGTTCTTC	CASSLFGTGGSSNEQFF
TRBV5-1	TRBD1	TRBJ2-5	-	TGCGCCAGCAGCGAGGGGACAGGGGTAGAGACCCAGTACTTC	CASSEGTGVETQYF
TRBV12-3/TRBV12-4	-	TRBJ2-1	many	TGTGCCAGCAGTCCATTACAGGGTATTACGAATGAGCAGTTCTTC	CASSPLQGITNEQFF
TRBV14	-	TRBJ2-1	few	TGTGCCAGCAGCCGGGGGGGCGATGAGCAGTTCTTC	CASSRGGDEQFF
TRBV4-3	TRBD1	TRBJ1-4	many	TGCGCCAGCAGCCCCCAGGACAGGAGCACTAATGAAAAACTGTTTTTT	CASSPQDRSTNEKLFF
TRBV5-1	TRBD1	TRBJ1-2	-	TGCGCCAGCAGCCTGTGGACAGGGGATCCCCATGGCTACACCTTC	CASSLWTGDPHGYTF
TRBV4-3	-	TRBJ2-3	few	TGCGCCAGCAGCCAGGATTTGGGCGGCACAGATACGCAGTATTTT	CASSQDLGGTDTQYF
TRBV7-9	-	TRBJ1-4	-	TGTGCCAGCAGCCACCGACAGGACTCGCGTGCTAATGAAAAACTGTTTTTT	CASSHRQDSRANEKLFF
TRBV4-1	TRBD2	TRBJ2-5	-	TGCGCCAGCAGCCCCGGGACTAGCCTTGGAGAGACCCAGTACTTC	CASSPGTSLGETQYF
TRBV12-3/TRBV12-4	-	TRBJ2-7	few	TGTGCCAGCAGTTTTAGACCCTCCGGGTACGAGCAGTACTTC	CASSFRPSGYEQYF
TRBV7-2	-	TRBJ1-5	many	TGTGCCAGCAGCTTAAAAATAGGGGATGGCAATCAGCCCCAGCATTTT	CASSLKIGDGNQPQHF
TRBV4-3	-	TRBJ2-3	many	TGCGCCAGCAGCCAAGAGCACGTCACTAGCATTTCAGATACGCAGTATTTT	CASSQEHVTSISDTQYF
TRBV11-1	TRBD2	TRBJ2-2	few	TGTGCCAGCAGCTTAGGTGTGCTAGCGGCAAACACCGGGGAGCTGTTTTTT	CASSLGVLAANTGELFF
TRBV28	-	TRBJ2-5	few	TGTGCCAGCAGTTTAAGGACAGCCCAAGAGACCCAGTACTTC	CASSLRTAQETQYF
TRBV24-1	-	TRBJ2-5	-	TGTGCCACCAGTGACCCTTCAAAAGAGACCCAGTACTTC	CATSDPSKETQYF
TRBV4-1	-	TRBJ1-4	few	TGCGCCAGCAGCCACGTCAGTGGGACTAATGAAAAACTGTTTTTT	CASSHVSGTNEKLFF
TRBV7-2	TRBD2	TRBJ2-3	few	TGTGCCAGCAGCTTAGGGGACTACCTCTACACAGATACGCAGTATTTT	CASSLGDYLYTDTQYF